A selection of T cell receptor beta chains follows, all from one sample in a study of shared clonotypes between healthy human individuals. Measured with immunoSEQ multiplex PCR; TCRdb has only the in-frame clones, and not every one. The table records just over 2,000,000 clones, 90% to 95% of them present only once. Material for sequencing was naive CD4+ T cells sorted from blood. The source of these receptors is a man between 18 and 35 years old in good health. The CDR3 runs from the conserved cysteine through the conserved F or W. A D gene is named only where the DNA matches it firmly. A clone size is listed for some rows: how often the clone was seen (once, few, many), or a class if it is expanded.

length | J | V | size | D | CDR3 | DNA
15 | TRBJ2-5 | TRBV5-1 | - | - | CASSLGGLAIETQYF | TGCGCCAGCAGCTTGGGAGGTCTAGCTATCGAGACCCAGTACTTC
12 | TRBJ2-1 | TRBV6-5 | - | - | CASSRGHNEQFF | TGTGCCAGCAGCCGGGGGCACAATGAGCAGTTCTTC
14 | TRBJ1-4 | TRBV10-3 | - | TRBD1 | CAINSGTGNEKLFF | TGTGCCATCAACTCCGGGACAGGGAATGAAAAACTGTTTTTT
15 | TRBJ2-3 | TRBV19 | once | TRBD2 | CASSPMGLATDTQYF | TGTGCCAGTAGTCCTATGGGACTAGCGACAGATACGCAGTATTTT
14 | TRBJ1-1 | TRBV4-3 | - | - | CASSQEQGGTEAFF | TGCGCCAGCAGCCAAGAACAGGGAGGCACTGAAGCTTTCTTT
15 | TRBJ1-2 | TRBV7-9 | - | - | CASSLDVRVGYGYTF | TGTGCCAGCAGCTTAGACGTCAGGGTGGGCTATGGCTACACCTTC
15 | TRBJ1-5 | TRBV18 | - | TRBD1 | CASSNLQGVGQPQHF | TGTGCCAGCTCAAACTTACAGGGGGTCGGGCAGCCCCAGCATTTT
12 | TRBJ1-5 | TRBV28 | once | - | CASSLGGQPQHF | TGTGCCAGCAGTTTGGGGGGTCAGCCCCAGCATTTT
12 | TRBJ2-1 | TRBV28 | - | TRBD2 | CASLGLANEQFF | TGTGCCAGCCTCGGACTAGCTAATGAGCAGTTCTTC
14 | TRBJ2-3 | TRBV5-1 | - | - | CASSSSGSTDTQYF | TGCGCCAGCAGCTCGAGCGGTAGCACAGATACGCAGTATTTT
14 | TRBJ2-7 | TRBV23-1 | - | - | CASSQRPVLREQYF | TGCGCCAGCAGTCAAAGGCCAGTTTTGAGGGAGCAGTACTTC
17 | TRBJ2-1 | TRBV7-2 | - | TRBD2 | CASSPSRLSGRANEQFF | TGTGCCAGCAGCCCTAGTAGGCTTAGCGGGAGGGCCAATGAGCAGTTCTTC
14 | TRBJ2-5 | TRBV10-1 | - | TRBD1 | CASSRDRVDETQYF | TGCGCCAGCAGCAGGGACAGGGTTGACGAGACCCAGTACTTC
14 | TRBJ2-5 | TRBV5-4 | - | - | CASSLGTTQETQYF | TGTGCCAGCAGCTTGGGAACTACCCAAGAGACCCAGTACTTC
15 | TRBJ1-5 | TRBV5-6 | - | TRBD1 | CASSLSGQGNQPQHF | TGTGCCAGCAGCTTGTCCGGACAGGGCAATCAGCCCCAGCATTTT
13 | TRBJ1-4 | TRBV28 | - | - | CASTPRINEKLFF | TGTGCCAGCACTCCGCGGATTAATGAAAAACTGTTTTTT
16 | TRBJ2-1 | TRBV25-1 | - | TRBD2 | CASSERGWGGNNEQFF | TGTGCCAGCAGTGAAAGAGGGTGGGGGGGAAACAATGAGCAGTTCTTC
17 | TRBJ2-1 | TRBV6-1 | - | - | CASSGRDKRSAYNEQFF | TGTGCCAGCAGTGGCCGGGACAAGCGTAGCGCATACAATGAGCAGTTCTTC